The entry below describes one TCR beta chain. Its antigen is still unknown. One end of the junction varies from germline; a read error may be responsible. This sample is part of a study of T-cell reconstitution after alpha-beta-depleted transplantation in children. CDR3 length: 11 residues. Germline CDR1 is DFQATT and CDR2 is SNEGSKA (reference sequence). Study-wide findings and caveats: Several patients had high TCRbeta diversity at day 60; it came from surviving recipient T cells and thymic progenitors.

Construction of the TCRbeta library involved unique molecular identifiers. TCRdb analysed the PCR reads with MiXCR anew, one entry per CDR3 protein. The data hold 400,000 to 450,000 distinct CDR3 sequences, with 43% observed a single time. The sample here was PBMCs, taken before TCRalphabeta/CD19-depleted stem cell transplant. The chain is built from TRBV20-1 and TRBJ2-6; the D is unclear. This clonotype originated in a girl aged 2-10 years with aplastic anemia, due to receive a stem cell transplant. Written as DNA, the CDR3 is TGCAGTGCTAGAGATTTAGAACAGCCCGTTTTC. This gives the protein CSARDLEQPVF.